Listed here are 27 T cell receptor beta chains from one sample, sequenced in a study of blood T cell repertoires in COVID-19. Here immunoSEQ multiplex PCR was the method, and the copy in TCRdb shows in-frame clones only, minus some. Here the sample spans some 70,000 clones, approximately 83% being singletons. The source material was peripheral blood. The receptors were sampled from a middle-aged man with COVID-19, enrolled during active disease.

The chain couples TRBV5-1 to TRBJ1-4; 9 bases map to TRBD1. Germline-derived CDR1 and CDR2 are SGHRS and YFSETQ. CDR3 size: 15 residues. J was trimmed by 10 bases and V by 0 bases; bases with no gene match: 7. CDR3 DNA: TGCGCCAGCAGCTTGGGCGGGACAGGGCTTACAAAACTGTTTTTT. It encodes CASSLGGTGLTKLFF. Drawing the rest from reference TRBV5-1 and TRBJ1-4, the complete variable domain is KAGVTQTPRYLIKTRGQQVTLSCSPISGHRSVSWYQQTPGQGLQFLFEYFSETQRNKGNFPGRFSGRQFSNSRSEMNVSTLELGDSALYLCASSLGGTGLTKLFFGSGTQLSVL.

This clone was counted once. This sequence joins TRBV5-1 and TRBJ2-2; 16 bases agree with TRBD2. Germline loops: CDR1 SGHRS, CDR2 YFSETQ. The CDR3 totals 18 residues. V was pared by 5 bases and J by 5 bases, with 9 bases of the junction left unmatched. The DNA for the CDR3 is TGCGCCAGCAGTTCCGGGACTAGCGGGGGGGCGAGAACCGGGGAGCTGTTTTTT. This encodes CASSSGTSGGARTGELFF.

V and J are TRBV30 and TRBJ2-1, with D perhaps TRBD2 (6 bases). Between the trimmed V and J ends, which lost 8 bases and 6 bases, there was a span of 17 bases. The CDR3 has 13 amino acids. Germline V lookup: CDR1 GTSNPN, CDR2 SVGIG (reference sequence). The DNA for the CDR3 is TGTGCCAGTTGCCCAGGAGGGTGCAATGAGCAGTTCTTC. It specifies CASCPGGCNEQFF.

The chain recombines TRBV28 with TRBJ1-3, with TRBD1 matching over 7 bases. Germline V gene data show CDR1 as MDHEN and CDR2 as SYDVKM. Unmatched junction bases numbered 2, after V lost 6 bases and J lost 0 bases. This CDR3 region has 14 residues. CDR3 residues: CASRGDSSGNTIYF. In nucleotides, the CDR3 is TGTGCCAGCAGGGGGGACAGCTCTGGAAACACCATATATTTT. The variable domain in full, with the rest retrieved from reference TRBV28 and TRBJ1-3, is DVKVTQSSRYLVKRTGEKVFLECVQDMDHENMFWYRQDPGLGLRLIYFSYDVKMKEKGDIPEGYSVSREKKERFSLILESASTNQTSMYLCASRGDSSGNTIYFGEGSWLTVV.

As DNA, the CDR3 is TGCGCCAGCAGCTTGGGATTCGGGGGCACAGATACGCAGTATTTT. It translates to CASSLGFGGTDTQYF. The chain uses TRBV5-1 and TRBJ2-3; TRBD2 might be the D (5 bases). The CDR3 runs 15 residues. V was pared by 0 bases and J by 1 base, with 9 bases between. The V gene's germline CDR1 is SGHRS and CDR2 YFSETQ.

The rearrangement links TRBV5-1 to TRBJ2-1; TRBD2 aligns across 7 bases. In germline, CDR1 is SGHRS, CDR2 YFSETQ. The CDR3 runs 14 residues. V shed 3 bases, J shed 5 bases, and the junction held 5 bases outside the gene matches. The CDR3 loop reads CASSSDLADNEQFF. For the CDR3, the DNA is TGCGCCAGCAGCTCGGACCTAGCGGACAATGAGCAGTTCTTC. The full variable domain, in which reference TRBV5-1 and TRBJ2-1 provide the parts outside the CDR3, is KAGVTQTPRYLIKTRGQQVTLSCSPISGHRSVSWYQQTPGQGLQFLFEYFSETQRNKGNFPGRFSGRQFSNSRSEMNVSTLELGDSALYLCASSSDLADNEQFFGPGTRLTVL.

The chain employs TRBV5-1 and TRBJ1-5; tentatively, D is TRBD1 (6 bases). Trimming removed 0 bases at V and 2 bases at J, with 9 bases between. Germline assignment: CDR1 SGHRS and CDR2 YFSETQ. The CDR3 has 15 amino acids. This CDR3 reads CASSLGTVGNQPQHF. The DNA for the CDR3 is TGCGCCAGCAGCTTGGGGACAGTCGGCAATCAGCCCCAGCATTTT.

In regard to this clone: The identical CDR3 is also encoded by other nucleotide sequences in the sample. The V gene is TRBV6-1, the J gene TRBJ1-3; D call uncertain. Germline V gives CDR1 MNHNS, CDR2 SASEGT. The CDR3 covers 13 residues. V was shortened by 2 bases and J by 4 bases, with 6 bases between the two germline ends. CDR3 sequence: CASSEIQGNTIYF. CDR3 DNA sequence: TGTGCCAGCAGTGAAATACAAGGAAACACCATATATTTT.

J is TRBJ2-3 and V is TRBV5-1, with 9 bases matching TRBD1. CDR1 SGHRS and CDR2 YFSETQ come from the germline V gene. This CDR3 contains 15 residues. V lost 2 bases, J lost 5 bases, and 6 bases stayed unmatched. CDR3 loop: CASSFSGQGGDTQYF. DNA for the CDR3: TGCGCCAGCAGCTTCTCGGGACAGGGTGGAGATACGCAGTATTTT.

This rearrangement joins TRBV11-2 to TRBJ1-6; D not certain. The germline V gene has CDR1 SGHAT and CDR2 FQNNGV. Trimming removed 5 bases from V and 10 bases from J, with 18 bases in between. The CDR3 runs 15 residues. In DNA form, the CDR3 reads TGTGCCAGCAGCACTAGCCAGGTTAGCGCGTCACCCCTCCACTTT. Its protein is CASSTSQVSASPLHF.

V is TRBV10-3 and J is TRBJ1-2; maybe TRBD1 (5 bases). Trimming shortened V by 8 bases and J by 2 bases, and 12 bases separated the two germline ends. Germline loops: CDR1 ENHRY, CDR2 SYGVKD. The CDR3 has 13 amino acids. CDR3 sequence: CAIHGAANYGYTF. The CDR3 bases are TGTGCCATCCATGGGGCAGCGAACTATGGCTACACCTTC.

The CDR3 region is CASSSLDSSSTDTQYF. The DNA for the CDR3 is TGTGCCAGCTCATCCCTTGACAGCTCGAGCACAGATACGCAGTATTTT. V is TRBV18 and J is TRBJ2-3; D may be TRBD1 (5 bases). CDR1 KGHSH and CDR2 LQKENI come from the germline V gene. The CDR3 covers 16 residues. Between the trimmed V and J ends, which lost 5 bases and 0 bases, there was a span of 15 bases.

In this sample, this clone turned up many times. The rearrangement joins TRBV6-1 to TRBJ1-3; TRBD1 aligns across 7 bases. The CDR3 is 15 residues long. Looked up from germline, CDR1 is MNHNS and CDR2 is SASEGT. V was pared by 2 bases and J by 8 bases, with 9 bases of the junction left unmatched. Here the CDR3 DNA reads TGTGCCAGCAGTGAATGGAGGACAGGCGGGGACACCATATATTTT. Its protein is CASSEWRTGGDTIYF.

The CDR3 DNA sequence: TGCGCCAGCAGCCAAGGCGGAAGATCGTACCAAGAGACCCAGTACTTC. Encoded protein: CASSQGGRSYQETQYF. This chain uses TRBV4-1 with TRBJ2-5; the D is unclear. Per the germline V gene, CDR1 is MGHRA and CDR2 is YSYEKL. This CDR3 is built from 16 residues. V was shortened by 1 base and J by 0 bases, with 12 bases between the two germline ends.

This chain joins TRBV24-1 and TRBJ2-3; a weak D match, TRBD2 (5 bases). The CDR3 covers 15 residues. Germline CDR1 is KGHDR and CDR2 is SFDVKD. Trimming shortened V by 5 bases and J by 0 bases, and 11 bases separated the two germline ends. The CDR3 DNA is TGTGCCACCAGTGTCCGGGAACTAAGCACAGATACGCAGTATTTT. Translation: CATSVRELSTDTQYF.

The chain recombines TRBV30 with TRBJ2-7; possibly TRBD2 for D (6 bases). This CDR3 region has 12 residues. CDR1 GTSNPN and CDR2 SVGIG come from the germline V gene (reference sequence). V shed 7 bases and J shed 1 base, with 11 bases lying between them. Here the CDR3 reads CASGRGSYEQYF. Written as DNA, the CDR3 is TGTGCCTCGGGTCGGGGGTCCTACGAGCAGTACTTC.

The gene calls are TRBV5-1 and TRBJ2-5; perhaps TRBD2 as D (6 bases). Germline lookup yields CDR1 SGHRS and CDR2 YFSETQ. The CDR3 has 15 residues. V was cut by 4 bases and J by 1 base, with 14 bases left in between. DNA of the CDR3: TGCGCCAGCAGCACCTTAGCGGCCTCCCAAGAGACCCAGTACTTC. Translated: CASSTLAASQETQYF. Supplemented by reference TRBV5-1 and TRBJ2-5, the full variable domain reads KAGVTQTPRYLIKTRGQQVTLSCSPISGHRSVSWYQQTPGQGLQFLFEYFSETQRNKGNFPGRFSGRQFSNSRSEMNVSTLELGDSALYLCASSTLAASQETQYFGPGTRLLVL.

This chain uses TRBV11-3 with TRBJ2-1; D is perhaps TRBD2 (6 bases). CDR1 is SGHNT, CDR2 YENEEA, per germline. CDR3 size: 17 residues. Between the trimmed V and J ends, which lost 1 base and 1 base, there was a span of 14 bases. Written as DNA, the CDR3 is TGTGCCAGCAGCTTAGGAACGGGACTCACTTCCTACAATGAGCAGTTCTTC. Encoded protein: CASSLGTGLTSYNEQFF.

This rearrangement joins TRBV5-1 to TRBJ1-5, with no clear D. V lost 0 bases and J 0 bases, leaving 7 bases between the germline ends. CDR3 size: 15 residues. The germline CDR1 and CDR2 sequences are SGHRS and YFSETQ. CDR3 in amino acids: CASSLDQNSNQPQHF. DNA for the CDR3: TGCGCCAGCAGCTTGGATCAAAATAGCAATCAGCCCCAGCATTTT.

CDR3 in amino acids: CASSSGTNTNEKLFF. CDR3 nucleotide sequence: TGTGCCAGCAGCTCAGGGACAAATACAAATGAAAAACTGTTTTTT. The chain employs TRBV2 and TRBJ1-4, with D tentatively TRBD1 (6 bases). Deletions cut 6 bases from V and 5 bases from J, with 16 bases between. This CDR3 is 15 amino acids long. Looked up from germline, CDR1 is SNHLY and CDR2 is FYNNEI. Full variable domain (remainder filled in from reference TRBV2 and TRBJ1-4): EPEVTQTPSHQVTQMGQEVILRCVPISNHLYFYWYRQILGQKVEFLVSFYNNEISEKSEIFDDQFSVERPDGSNFTLKIRSTKLEDSAMYFCASSSGTNTNEKLFFGSGTQLSVL.

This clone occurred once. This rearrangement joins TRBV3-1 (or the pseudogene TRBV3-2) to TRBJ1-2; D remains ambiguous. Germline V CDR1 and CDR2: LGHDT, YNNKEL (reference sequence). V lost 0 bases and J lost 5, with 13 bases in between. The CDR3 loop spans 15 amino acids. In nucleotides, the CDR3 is TGTGCCAGCAGCCAAGAAGCGGGGAGCGGGTATGGCTACACCTTC. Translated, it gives CASSQEAGSGYGYTF.

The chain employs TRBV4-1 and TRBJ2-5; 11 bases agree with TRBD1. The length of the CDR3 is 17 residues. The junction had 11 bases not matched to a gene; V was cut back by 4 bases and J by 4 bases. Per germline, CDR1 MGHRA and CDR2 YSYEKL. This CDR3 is CASSPRGPGTGGETQYF. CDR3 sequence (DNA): TGCGCCAGCAGCCCAAGAGGACCCGGGACAGGGGGAGAGACCCAGTACTTC.

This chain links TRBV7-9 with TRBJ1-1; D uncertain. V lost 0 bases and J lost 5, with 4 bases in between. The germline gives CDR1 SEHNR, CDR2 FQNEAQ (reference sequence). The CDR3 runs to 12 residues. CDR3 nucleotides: TGTGCCAGCAGCTTAGCCGGGACTGAAGCTTTCTTT. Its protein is CASSLAGTEAFF.

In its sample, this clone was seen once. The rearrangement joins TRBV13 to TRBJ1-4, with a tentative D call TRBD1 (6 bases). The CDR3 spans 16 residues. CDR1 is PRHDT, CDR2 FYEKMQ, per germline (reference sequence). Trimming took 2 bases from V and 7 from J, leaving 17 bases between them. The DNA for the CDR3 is TGTGCCAGCAGCTTAAAAGGGGCAGGGGTTGGTGAAAAACTGTTTTTT. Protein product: CASSLKGAGVGEKLFF.

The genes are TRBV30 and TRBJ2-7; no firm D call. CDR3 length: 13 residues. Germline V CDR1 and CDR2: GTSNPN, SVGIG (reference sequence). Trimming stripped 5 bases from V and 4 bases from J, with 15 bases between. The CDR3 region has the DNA TGTGCCTGGGGGTCGTCCCCGGTTTACGAGCAGTACTTC. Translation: CAWGSSPVYEQYF.

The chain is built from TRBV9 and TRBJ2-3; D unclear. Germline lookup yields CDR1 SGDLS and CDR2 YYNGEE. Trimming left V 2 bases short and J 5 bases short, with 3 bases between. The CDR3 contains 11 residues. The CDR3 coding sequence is TGTGCCAGCAGCGTCCAAGATACGCAGTATTTT. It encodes CASSVQDTQYF.

The CDR3 DNA reads as TGCGCCAGCAGCAATTCCGGGACTAGCGGGGGTGGAACCGGGGAGCTGTTTTTT. This gives the protein CASSNSGTSGGGTGELFF. The V gene is TRBV5-1, the J gene TRBJ2-2; 14 bases are a match to TRBD2. This CDR3 spans 18 amino acids. J lost 5 bases, V lost 4 bases, and 10 bases had no gene match. The germline CDR1 and CDR2 sequences are SGHRS and YFSETQ.